These 12 T cell receptor beta chains share one sample of origin, sequenced in a study of T cell responses to AZD1222 COVID-19 vaccine. Produced via immunoSEQ multiplex PCR; TCRdb's table is partial and in-frame only. The top ten clones hold approximately 4.5% of a sample with over 130,000 clones, about 89% of them seen once. Sequenced material: peripheral blood, taken on day 0 of AZD1222 vaccination. Receptors originate from an adult in good health.

The CDR3 DNA sequence: TGTGCCACCCATGGGGTTCTGGGCTATGGCTACACCTTC. Translated: CATHGVLGYGYTF. This sequence joins TRBV2 and TRBJ1-2, with no clear D. Germline loops: CDR1 SNHLY, CDR2 FYNNEI. This CDR3 is built from 13 residues. V dropped 10 bases and J dropped 4 bases, with 16 bases sitting between them.

The V call is TRBV5-5, the J call TRBJ1-2; D call uncertain. Trimming removed 7 bases from V and 7 bases from J, with 14 bases in between. Germline V gene sequence: CDR1 SGHKS, CDR2 YYEKEE (reference sequence). This CDR3 region has 12 residues. CDR3 sequence: CASDPWGLGYTF. CDR3 sequence (DNA): TGTGCCAGCGACCCCTGGGGTCTTGGCTACACCTTC.

The genes are TRBV5-1 and TRBJ2-3; TRBD2 matches 8 bases. CDR3 length: 16 residues. Germline V gene data show CDR1 as SGHRS and CDR2 as YFSETQ. Trimming at V came to 0 bases and at J to 1 base, leaving 4 bases not matched to a gene. CDR3: CASSLDREGGTDTQYF. CDR3 nucleotides: TGCGCCAGCAGCTTGGACCGGGAGGGGGGCACAGATACGCAGTATTTT.

Here the CDR3 DNA reads TGTGCCAGCTCACCTTCCTCGACAGGGGGCTCAGGCGAGCAGTACTTC. It translates to CASSPSSTGGSGEQYF. V is TRBV18 and J is TRBJ2-7; 10 bases line up with TRBD1. Trimming cost V 3 bases and J 6 bases; bases outside gene matches: 11. This CDR3 region has 16 residues. Germline loops: CDR1 KGHSH, CDR2 LQKENI.

V usage is TRBV5-1 and J usage is TRBJ2-3; D is unresolved. CDR1 and CDR2 (germline): SGHRS, YFSETQ. This CDR3 is built from 17 residues. The V and J ends lost 2 bases and 4 bases respectively, with 20 bases between them. The CDR3, as DNA: TGCGCCAGCAGCTTTAAGGCCTCCACCCCCTCCGCAGATACGCAGTATTTT. Protein sequence: CASSFKASTPSADTQYF.

This rearrangement joins TRBV5-6 to TRBJ2-7; TRBD1 aligns across 8 bases. The CDR3 runs 14 residues. Per germline, CDR1 SGHDT and CDR2 YYEEEE. Trimming took 2 bases from V and 2 from J; bases not matched to a gene: 3. This CDR3 reads CASSFLDRAYEQYF. The CDR3, as DNA: TGTGCCAGCAGCTTTTTGGACAGGGCCTACGAGCAGTACTTC.

The chain combines TRBV7-6 with TRBJ2-5; possible D gene TRBD2, 6 bases. V dropped 5 bases and J dropped 4 bases, with 14 bases sitting between them. CDR1 is SGHVS and CDR2 is FNYEAQ in the germline V gene. The CDR3 has 14 residues. This chain's CDR3 is CASSLLGGRETQYF. The CDR3 DNA sequence: TGTGCCAGCAGCCTACTGGGAGGACGAGAGACCCAGTACTTC. Full variable domain (remainder filled in from reference TRBV7-6 and TRBJ2-5): GAGVSQSPRYKVTKRGQDVALRCDPISGHVSLYWYRQALGQGPEFLTYFNYEAQQDKSGLPNDRFSAERPEGSISTLTIQRTEQRDSAMYRCASSLLGGRETQYFGPGTRLLVL.

This clone was recorded once. V is TRBV19 and J is TRBJ2-2; D remains ambiguous. The V end lost 4 bases, the J end lost 1 base, and 13 bases lay between the germline ends. Germline assignment: CDR1 LNHDA and CDR2 SQIVND (reference sequence). The CDR3 consists of 16 residues. CDR3 nucleotides: TGTGCCAGTAGTACCTCATACTTTTTGAACACCGGGGAGCTGTTTTTT. Protein: CASSTSYFLNTGELFF.

This chain links TRBV4-2 with TRBJ1-1; no clear D. The CDR3 spans 16 residues. Germline assignment: CDR1 LGHNA and CDR2 YNFKEQ. With 0 bases removed from V and 1 base from J, the gap between germline ends came to 12 bases. Here the CDR3 DNA reads TGTGCCAGCAGCCAAGATCCCAACAAGGCGAACACTGAAGCTTTCTTT. It is translated as CASSQDPNKANTEAFF.

This clone was picked up one time. The V and J genes are TRBV18 and TRBJ1-5; a weak D match, TRBD1 (5 bases). This CDR3 contains 17 residues. Trimming removed 4 bases at V and 0 bases at J, with 16 bases between. Germline V lookup: CDR1 KGHSH, CDR2 LQKENI. CDR3 sequence reads: CASSLLPGTNSNQPQHF. CDR3 DNA: TGTGCCAGCTCACTTCTCCCCGGGACGAATAGCAATCAGCCCCAGCATTTT.

This clone appeared once. V usage is TRBV5-1 and J usage is TRBJ2-2; 10 nucleotides line up with TRBD1. V dropped 4 bases and J dropped 4; count of bases not matched to a gene: 7. This CDR3 contains 16 residues. Germline V gene sequence: CDR1 SGHRS, CDR2 YFSETQ. The CDR3 sequence: CASSIWDRGSTGELFF. CDR3 nucleotide sequence: TGCGCCAGCAGCATTTGGGACAGGGGCTCCACCGGGGAGCTGTTTTTT.

The genes are TRBV4-1 and TRBJ1-2; maybe TRBD1 (5 bases). Looked up from germline, CDR1 is MGHRA and CDR2 is YSYEKL. CDR3 size: 17 residues. V dropped 1 base and J dropped 0 bases, with 15 bases sitting between them. The CDR3 loop reads CASSQGPQGPANYGYTF. For the CDR3, the DNA is TGCGCCAGCAGCCAAGGCCCCCAGGGACCCGCTAACTATGGCTACACCTTC.